This T cell receptor (beta chain) was found in a study of response to subunit inactivated influenza vaccine (dated by TCRdb to 2016 to 2018). Context from the whole study: To follow how T cells responded to a trivalent subunit inactivated influenza vaccine, the researchers relied on deep quantitative profiling of the T cell receptor repertoire. Overall study outcomes, separate from this receptor: The authors suggested that each seasonal influenza vaccination may recruit only a limited number of new T cells.

V gives up 1 base and J gives up 4 bases, and the segment between their germline ends measures 11 bases. The germline V gene yields SGHTA for CDR1 and FQGNSA for CDR2. Counted from cysteine to phenylalanine, this CDR3 has 14 amino acids. Only the CDR3 part of the read is kept: 42 bases, read in frame from the first base. The receptor library was made with RT-PCR. Sequencing instrument: Illumina HiSeq 2500. TCRdb handled the public reads itself, with Q25 trimming in fastp and clone calling in MiXCR, and kept productive beta chains. Entries are consolidated by CDR3 protein sequence, retaining the most common genes and DNA. The sample table shows under 950,000 distinct CDR3 sequences, and less than 25% are seen once. In total, the top ten clones hold around 9.6% of the sample. This clonotype has ten or more counts. The antigen it recognizes is unknown. Base qualities are not provided; no much larger clone lies one nucleotide away.

The sequence is built from TRBV7-2 and TRBJ2-7; TRBD2 is possibly the D segment (5 matching bases). The clonotype comes from a man in his fifties who received an inactivated influenza vaccine. Donor details come from another sample of the same person, matched by shared clones. The sample consisted of PBMCs from blood, taken roughly 5 days after vaccination. The DNA sequence is as follows: TGTGCCAGCAGCTTAGAGGGAGCTCCGTACGAGCAGTACTTC. Its amino acids are CASSLEGAPYEQYF.